This TCR beta chain was obtained from a study of tumor-infiltrating lymphocytes in primary liver carcinoma (dated by TCRdb to about 2017). With respect to the entire study: Of the five patients (three men and two women, aged 30 to 69 years), four had hepatocellular carcinoma and one had combined HCC and intrahepatic cholangiocarcinoma. The five patients had tumors of stage T1-T3 N0M0, with maximum diameters ranging from about 4 to 11 cm. Samples yielded roughly 3.5 to 8 million productive TCRbeta reads; read depth did not differ significantly between tissue types. Across five regions of each liver tumor, along with adjacent normal tissue and blood, the study brought together TCRbeta repertoire sequencing, expression microarrays and whole-exome sequencing. TCRbeta repertoire sequencing covered some 35 specimens from 5 patients: 25 or so tumor regions, 5 adjacent noncancerous liver tissues and 5 peripheral blood samples. Repertoires from technical replicates were highly reproducible, with mean shared-clone rates roughly 0.89 and correlation coefficients above 0.98.

TCRbeta-specific cDNA was reverse-transcribed from 500 ng total RNA using a constant-region primer and ProtoScript II reverse transcriptase. Three nested multiplex PCR rounds, following a slightly modified ARM-PCR procedure, were used to build the TCRbeta libraries. Each of the first two PCR rounds ran for approximately 11 cycles using multiplex TRBV1-TRBV30 forward primers together with a Cbeta reverse primer. Sample barcodes and Illumina adapters were added in a final 25-cycle PCR using Deep VentR polymerase. Before sequencing, amplicons between 200 and 500 bp were purified from gel using a QIAquick gel extraction kit. An Illumina HiSeq 2500 was used to sequence the TCRbeta amplicons with 250-bp paired-end reads. The paper's data handling went like this. Trimmomatic v0.33 was used to quality-trim the reads, and FLASH v1.2.11 was used to merge paired reads so that full CDR3 sequences could be recovered. V, D and J germline segments were assigned to the rearranged TCRbeta sequences by MiGEC v1.2.1b. Clonotype statistics and Shannon-Wiener diversity indices were computed with VDJtools v1.0.0. Except for diversity analysis, only each sample's 250 most abundant clonotypes were used in subsequent analyses to reduce sampling bias. Using fastp at Q25 and MiXCR, TCRdb reprocessed the public reads and kept productive beta chains. Identical CDR3 protein sequences are pooled into one entry, listed with their most common genes and DNA. The V and J calls reflect TCRdb's pipeline rather than the authors' work. The sample profile shows around 88,000 distinct CDR3 sequences; less than 75% of them were found once. The top ten clonotypes cover around 30% of the sample.

Counted from cysteine to phenylalanine, this CDR3 has 22 amino acids. Here the CDR3 DNA is all that survives: 66 bases in frame from base 1. Based on the germline V gene, the CDR1 and CDR2 sequences are MGHRA and YSYEKL. Trimming costs V 2 bases and J 0 bases, and their ends lie 30 bases apart. Without any cell sorting, total RNA and DNA were co-extracted from around 18-30 mg of bulk tissue using the AllPrep DNA/RNA mini kit. Between November 2015 and March 2016, roughly 5 patients in China with histopathologically diagnosed primary liver carcinoma had their tumors surgically resected. At the time of sampling, the patients had chronic HBV infection and had not received any treatment. Fresh tumor and adjacent tissue pieces were bisected, with one half stored in RNAlater at -80 degrees C and the other half sent for histology. Here is what the overall study found, with its caveats: The study included only 4 to 6 patients, and the authors note findings should be validated in a larger study. Repertoire overlap was higher between tumor regions (mean approximately 36%) than tumor-adjacent (approximately 17%) or tumor-blood (approximately 15%) pairs, consistent with antigen-driven expansion. Bulk unsorted samples precluded comparing CD4+ and CD8+ T cell repertoires. Because only the TCR beta chain was sequenced and unpaired alpha chains were not captured, true repertoire diversity is likely underestimated. A significantly larger repertoire fraction was made up by the top 250 clones in tumors than in blood (p = 0.039).

On this clonotype itself: Its antigen target is currently unknown. Being one base from a much bigger clone, this may be a read error.

Sequencing was performed on tumor-adjacent normal liver tissue. The clonotype comes from a man aged 35 to 55 with primary liver carcinoma and hepatitis B virus infection. This chain is built from TRBV4-1 and TRBJ2-3; perhaps TRBD1 is the D gene, with 5 bases matching. The DNA is as follows: TGCGCCAGCAGCCAAAGAACTTTTAGGGCAGGGCTCGAGTTTCGTAGCACAGATACGCAGTATTTT. It translates as CASSQRTFRAGLEFRSTDTQYF.